This TCR beta chain was recorded in a study of shared clonotypes between healthy human individuals. General observations from the study: Sampling used blood alone; tissue repertoires probably differ. Naive CD4 clonotype sharing across a handful of donors was 4.5% to 6%. In general, naive subsets displayed greater estimated richness than memory subsets did.

Per the germline V gene, CDR1 is SGDLS and CDR2 is YYNGEE. V dropped 5 bases and J dropped 0 bases, with 13 bases sitting between them. The CDR3 covers 15 residues. The table came from immunoSEQ multiplex PCR; TCRdb's copy has only in-frame clones and leaves some out. The data show about a million clones, with approximately 72% seen just once and approximately 1.5% held by the top ten. Turning to this clone: Its antigen is currently unknown. Different DNA sequences within this sample yield the same CDR3.

This sequence originates from a man between 18 and 35 years old in good health. The sample was memory CD4+ T cells sorted from blood. Noted subset: CD45RA-negative fraction. The chain has TRBV9 and TRBJ2-3; D possibly corresponds to TRBD2 (6 bases). CDR3 residues: CASSRGGLSTDTQYF. The CDR3 DNA is TGTGCCAGCAGTCGAGGAGGGCTTAGCACAGATACGCAGTATTTT.